This T cell receptor (beta chain) is from a study of CD8+CD57+ T cells in acquired aplastic anemia. Sequencing involved patients with CD8+CD57+ cell expansion previously shown by flow cytometry. Per the germline V gene, CDR1 is LNHDA and CDR2 is SQIVND (reference sequence). The CDR3 is made up of 16 amino acids. After removal of 4 bases from V and 2 bases from J, the junction contained 10 bases not matched to a gene. Both TCR beta VDJ combination and CDR3 sequence profiling were carried out. Genomic DNA was the template for this profiling. TCRdb analysed the reads with MiXCR anew, one entry per CDR3 protein. The data hold about 160,000 distinct CDR3 sequences, with around 48% observed a single time.

Sequencing used sorted CD4+, CD8+, or CD8+CD57+ T cells (not recorded which) from PBMCs. This chain uses TRBV19 with TRBJ2-7, with 8 bases identical to TRBD1. The clonotype originates from a human donor with aplastic anemia. The DNA for the CDR3 is TGTGCCAGTAGTACCTTGAGACAGGGGAGGCCCTACGAGCAGTACTTC. Protein: CASSTLRQGRPYEQYF. Based on the CDR3 plus reference TRBV19 and TRBJ2-7, the full variable domain is DGGITQSPKYLFRKEGQNVTLSCEQNLNHDAMYWYRQDPGQGLRLIYYSQIVNDFQKGDIAEGYSVSREKKESFPLTVTSAQKNPTAFYLCASSTLRQGRPYEQYFGPGTRLTVT.